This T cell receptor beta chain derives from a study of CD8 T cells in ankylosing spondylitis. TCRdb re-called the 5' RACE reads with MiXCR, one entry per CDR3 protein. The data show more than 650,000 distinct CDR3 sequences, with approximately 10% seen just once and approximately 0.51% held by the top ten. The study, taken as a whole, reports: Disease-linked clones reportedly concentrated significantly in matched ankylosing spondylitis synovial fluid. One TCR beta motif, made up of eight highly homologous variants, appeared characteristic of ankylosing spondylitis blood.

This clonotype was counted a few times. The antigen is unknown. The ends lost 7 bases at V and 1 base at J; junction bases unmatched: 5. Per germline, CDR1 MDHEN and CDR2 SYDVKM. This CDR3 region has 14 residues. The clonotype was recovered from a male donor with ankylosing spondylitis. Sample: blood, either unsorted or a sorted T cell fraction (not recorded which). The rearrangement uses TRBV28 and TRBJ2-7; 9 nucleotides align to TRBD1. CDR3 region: CASTGTGNSYEQYF. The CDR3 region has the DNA TGTGCCAGCACCGGGACAGGGAATTCCTACGAGCAGTACTTC.